This entry is about one TCR beta chain. No antigen is known for it. This specimen belongs to a study of T cell responses to AZD1222 COVID-19 vaccine. Sequenced by immunoSEQ multiplex PCR; TCRdb stores in-frame clones only, minus some. The sample yields some 150,000 clones, under 95% seen once. General study points: The number of AZD1222 recipients seropositive at baseline was only five to seven. Possibly, clonal diversity was underestimated; donors were largely white British and included more females.

This receptor was identified in an adult in good health. The sequencing used peripheral blood, collected on day 0 of AZD1222 vaccination.

The CDR3: CASSVGVGYNEQFF. In DNA, the CDR3 is TGTGCCAGCAGCGTGGGGGTGGGGTACAATGAGCAGTTCTTC. The genes are TRBV9 and TRBJ2-1; D possibly uses TRBD1 or TRBD2 (5 bases each). CDR1 SGDLS and CDR2 YYNGEE come from the germline V gene. The CDR3 covers 14 residues. V was cut by 2 bases and J by 4 bases, with 10 bases left in between.